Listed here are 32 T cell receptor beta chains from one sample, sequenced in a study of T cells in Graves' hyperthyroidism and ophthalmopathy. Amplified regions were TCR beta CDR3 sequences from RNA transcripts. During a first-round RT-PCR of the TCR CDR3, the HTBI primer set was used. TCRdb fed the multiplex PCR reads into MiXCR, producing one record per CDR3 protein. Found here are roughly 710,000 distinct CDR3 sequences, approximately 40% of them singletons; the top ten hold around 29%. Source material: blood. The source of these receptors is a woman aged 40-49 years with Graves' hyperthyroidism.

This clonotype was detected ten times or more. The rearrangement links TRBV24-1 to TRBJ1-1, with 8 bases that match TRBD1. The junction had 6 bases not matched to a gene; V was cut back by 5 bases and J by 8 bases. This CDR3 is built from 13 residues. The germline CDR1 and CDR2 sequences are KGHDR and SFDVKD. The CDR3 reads CATSVGRTGEAFF. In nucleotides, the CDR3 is TGTGCCACCAGTGTTGGAAGGACAGGGGAAGCTTTCTTT.

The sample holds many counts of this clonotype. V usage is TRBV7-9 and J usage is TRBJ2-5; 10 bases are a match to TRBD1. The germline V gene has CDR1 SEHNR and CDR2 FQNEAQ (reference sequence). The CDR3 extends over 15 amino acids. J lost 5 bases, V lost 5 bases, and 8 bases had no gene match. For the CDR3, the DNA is TGTGCCAGCAGCGGAGGACAGGGGGTTCAGGAGACCCAGTACTTC. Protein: CASSGGQGVQETQYF.

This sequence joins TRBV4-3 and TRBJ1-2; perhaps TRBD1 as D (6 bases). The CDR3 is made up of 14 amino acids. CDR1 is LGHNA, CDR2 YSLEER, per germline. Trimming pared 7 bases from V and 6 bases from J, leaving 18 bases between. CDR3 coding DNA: TGCGCCAGCACCGAATGGGGGGGCCACCATGGCTACACCTTC. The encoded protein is CASTEWGGHHGYTF.

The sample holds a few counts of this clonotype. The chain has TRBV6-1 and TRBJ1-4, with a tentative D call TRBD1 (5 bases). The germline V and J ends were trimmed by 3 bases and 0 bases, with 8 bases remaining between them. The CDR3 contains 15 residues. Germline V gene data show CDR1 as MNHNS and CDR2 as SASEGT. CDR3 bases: TGTGCCAGCAGTGAGACAGAGGCAACTAATGAAAAACTGTTTTTT. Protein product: CASSETEATNEKLFF.

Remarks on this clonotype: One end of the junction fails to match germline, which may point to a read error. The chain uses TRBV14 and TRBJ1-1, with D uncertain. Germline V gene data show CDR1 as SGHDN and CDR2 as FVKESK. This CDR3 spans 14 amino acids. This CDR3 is CASTQGIPNTEAFF. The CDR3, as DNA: TGTGCCAGCACCCAAGGAATTCCTAACACTGAAGCTTTCTTT.

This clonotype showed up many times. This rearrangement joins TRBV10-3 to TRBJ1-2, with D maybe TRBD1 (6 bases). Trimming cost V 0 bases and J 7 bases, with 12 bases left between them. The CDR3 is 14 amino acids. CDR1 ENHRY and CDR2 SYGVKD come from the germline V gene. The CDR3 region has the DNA TGTGCCATCAGTGAGTCAGAACAGGGCGGTGGCTACACCTTC. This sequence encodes CAISESEQGGGYTF.

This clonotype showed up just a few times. CDR3 region: CASSQDLGDRGNTIYF. CDR3 in DNA: TGCGCCAGCAGCCAAGATCTTGGGGACAGGGGAAACACCATATATTTT. V and J are TRBV4-3 and TRBJ1-3, with TRBD1 identical over 8 bases. CDR1 is LGHNA, CDR2 YSLEER, per germline. The CDR3 has 16 amino acids. V dropped 0 bases and J dropped 4; count of bases not matched to a gene: 5.

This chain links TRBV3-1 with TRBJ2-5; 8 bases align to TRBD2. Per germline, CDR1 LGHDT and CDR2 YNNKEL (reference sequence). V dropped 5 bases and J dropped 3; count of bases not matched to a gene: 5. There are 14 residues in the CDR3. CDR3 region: CASSSGTRKETQYF. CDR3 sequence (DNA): TGTGCCAGCAGCTCCGGGACTAGGAAAGAGACCCAGTACTTC.

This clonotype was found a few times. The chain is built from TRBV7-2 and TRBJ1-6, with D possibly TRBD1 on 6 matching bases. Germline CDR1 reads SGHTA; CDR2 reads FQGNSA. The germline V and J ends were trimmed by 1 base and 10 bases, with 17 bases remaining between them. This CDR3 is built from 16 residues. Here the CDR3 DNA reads TGTGCCAGCAGCTTAGAAGGCAGGGTGAGGGGGTCACCCCTCCACTTT. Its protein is CASSLEGRVRGSPLHF.

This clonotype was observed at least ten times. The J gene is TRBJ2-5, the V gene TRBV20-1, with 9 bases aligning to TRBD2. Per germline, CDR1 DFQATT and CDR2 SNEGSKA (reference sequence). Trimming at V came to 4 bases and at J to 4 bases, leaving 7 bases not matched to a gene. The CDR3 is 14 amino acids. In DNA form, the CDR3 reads TGCAGTGCTATGGGGCTAGCGGGACTAGAGACCCAGTACTTC. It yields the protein CSAMGLAGLETQYF.

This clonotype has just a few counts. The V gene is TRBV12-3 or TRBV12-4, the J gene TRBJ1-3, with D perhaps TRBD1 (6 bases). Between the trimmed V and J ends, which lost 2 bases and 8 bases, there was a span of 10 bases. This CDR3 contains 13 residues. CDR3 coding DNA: TGTGCCAGCAGTTTAACAGGGAGAGACACCATATATTTT. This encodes CASSLTGRDTIYF.

Written as DNA, the CDR3 is TGTGCCAGTAGTAGGGGGGACCTGATGAACACTGAAGCTTTCTTT. Residues: CASSRGDLMNTEAFF. The chain couples TRBV19 to TRBJ1-1; maybe TRBD1 (5 bases). The germline V gene has CDR1 LNHDA and CDR2 SQIVND (reference sequence). This CDR3 region has 15 residues. V shed 4 bases and J shed 0 bases, with 12 bases lying between them.

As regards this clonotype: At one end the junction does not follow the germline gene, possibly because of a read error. CDR3 bases: TGTGCCACAGGAGCTGCCCCAGGGGAGGAGCAGTACTTC. It translates to CATGAAPGEEQYF. The chain carries TRBV10-2 and TRBJ2-7; a weak D match, TRBD1 (6 bases). Germline loops: CDR1 WSHSY, CDR2 SAAADI. The CDR3 spans 13 residues.

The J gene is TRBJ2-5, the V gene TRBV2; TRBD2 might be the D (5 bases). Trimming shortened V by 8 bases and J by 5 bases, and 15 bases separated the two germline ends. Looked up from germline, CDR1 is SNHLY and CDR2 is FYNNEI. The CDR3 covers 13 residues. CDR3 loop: CASDYNTGETQYF. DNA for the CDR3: TGTGCCAGCGACTACAACACCGGGGAGACCCAGTACTTC.

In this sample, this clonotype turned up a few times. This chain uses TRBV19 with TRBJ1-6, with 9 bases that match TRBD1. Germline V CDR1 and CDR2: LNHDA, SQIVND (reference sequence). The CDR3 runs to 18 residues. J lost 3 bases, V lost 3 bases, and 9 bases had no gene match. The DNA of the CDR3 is TGTGCCAGTAGTATTGTACCGGGACAGGGAAGCTATAATTCACCCCTCCACTTT. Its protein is CASSIVPGQGSYNSPLHF.

The CDR3 sequence: CASSLRLGTGAPEAFF. The DNA of the CDR3 is TGTGCCAGCAGCTTGAGGCTAGGGACAGGGGCGCCTGAAGCTTTCTTT. The chain joins TRBV5-4 to TRBJ1-1; TRBD1 matches 10 bases. V shed 1 base and J 6 bases; nucleotides not matched to a gene: 9. Germline lookup yields CDR1 SGHNT and CDR2 YYREEE (reference sequence). This CDR3 spans 16 amino acids.

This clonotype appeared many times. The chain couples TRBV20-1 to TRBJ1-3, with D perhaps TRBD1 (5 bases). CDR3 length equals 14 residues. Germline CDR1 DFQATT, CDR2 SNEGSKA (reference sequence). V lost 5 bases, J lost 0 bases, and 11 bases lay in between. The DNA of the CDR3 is TGCAGTGCTGGGAGGGGTTTCTCTGGAAACACCATATATTTT. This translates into CSAGRGFSGNTIYF.

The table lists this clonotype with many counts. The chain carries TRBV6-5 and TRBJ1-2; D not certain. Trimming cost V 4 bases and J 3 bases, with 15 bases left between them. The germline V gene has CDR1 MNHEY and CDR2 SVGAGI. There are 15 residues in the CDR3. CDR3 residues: CASSSPMAGHYGYTF. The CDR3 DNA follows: TGTGCCAGCAGTTCTCCGATGGCAGGACACTATGGCTACACCTTC.

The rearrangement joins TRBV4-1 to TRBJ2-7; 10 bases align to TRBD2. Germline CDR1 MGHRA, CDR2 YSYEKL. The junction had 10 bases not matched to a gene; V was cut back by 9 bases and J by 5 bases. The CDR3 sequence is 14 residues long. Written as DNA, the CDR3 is TGCGCCAGTGGTTCCGGGACTAGCGACCACGAGCAGTACTTC. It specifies CASGSGTSDHEQYF.

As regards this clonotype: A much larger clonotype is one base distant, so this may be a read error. This CDR3 is CASSIDRDNPPQHF. The CDR3, as DNA: TGTGCCAGTAGTATAGACAGGGATAATCCGCCCCAGCATTTT. The J gene is TRBJ1-5, the V gene TRBV19; weak D call: TRBD1 (5 bases). CDR3 size: 14 residues. The germline gives CDR1 LNHDA, CDR2 SQIVND (reference sequence).

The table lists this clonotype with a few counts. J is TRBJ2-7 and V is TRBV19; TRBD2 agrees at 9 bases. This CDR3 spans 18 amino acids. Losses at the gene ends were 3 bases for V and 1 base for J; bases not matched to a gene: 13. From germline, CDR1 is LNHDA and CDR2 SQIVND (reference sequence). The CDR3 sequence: CASSISGATSGTSYEQYF. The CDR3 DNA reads TGTGCCAGTAGTATTTCCGGCGCGACTAGCGGAACATCCTACGAGCAGTACTTC.

The CDR3 region is CASSGQVGTQPQHF. The CDR3 DNA sequence: TGTGCCAGCAGCGGACAGGTGGGGACCCAGCCCCAGCATTTT. The chain carries TRBV7-6 and TRBJ1-5; 7 nucleotides align to TRBD1. The CDR3 loop spans 14 amino acids. V shed 5 bases, J shed 7 bases, and the junction held 8 bases outside the gene matches. CDR1 is SGHVS and CDR2 is FNYEAQ in the germline V gene.

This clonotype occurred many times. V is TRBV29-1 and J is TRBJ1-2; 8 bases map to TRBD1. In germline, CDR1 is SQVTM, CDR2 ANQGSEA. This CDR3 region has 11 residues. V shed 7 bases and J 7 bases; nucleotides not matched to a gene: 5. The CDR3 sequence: CSGSTGGGYTF. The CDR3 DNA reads TGCAGCGGCTCCACAGGGGGTGGCTACACCTTC.

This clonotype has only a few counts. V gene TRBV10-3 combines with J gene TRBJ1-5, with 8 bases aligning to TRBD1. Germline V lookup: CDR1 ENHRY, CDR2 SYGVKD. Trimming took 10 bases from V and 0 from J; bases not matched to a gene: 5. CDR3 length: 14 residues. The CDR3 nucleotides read TGTGCCACACAGGGGGAGTATAGCAATCAGCCCCAGCATTTT. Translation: CATQGEYSNQPQHF.

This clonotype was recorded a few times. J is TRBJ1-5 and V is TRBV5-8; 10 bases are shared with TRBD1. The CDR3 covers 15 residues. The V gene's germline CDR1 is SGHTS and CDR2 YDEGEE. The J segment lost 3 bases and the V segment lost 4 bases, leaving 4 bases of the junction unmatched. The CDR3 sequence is CASSGDRGFNQPQHF. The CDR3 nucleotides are TGTGCCAGCAGCGGGGACAGGGGCTTCAATCAGCCCCAGCATTTT.

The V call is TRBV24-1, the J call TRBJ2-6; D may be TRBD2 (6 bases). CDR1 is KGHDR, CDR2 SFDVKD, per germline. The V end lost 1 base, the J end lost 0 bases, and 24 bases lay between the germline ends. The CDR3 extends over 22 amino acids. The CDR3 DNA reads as TGTGCCACCAGTGATTTAAGTATAGTAAGGCAGGGACTTGACTCTGGGGCCAACGTCCTGACTTTC. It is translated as CATSDLSIVRQGLDSGANVLTF.

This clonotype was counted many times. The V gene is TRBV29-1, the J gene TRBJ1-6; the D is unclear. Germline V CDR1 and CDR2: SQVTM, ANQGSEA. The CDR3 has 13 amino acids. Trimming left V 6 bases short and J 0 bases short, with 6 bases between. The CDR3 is CSVRSSYNSPLHF. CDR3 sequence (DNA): TGCAGCGTCAGGAGCTCCTATAATTCACCCCTCCACTTT.

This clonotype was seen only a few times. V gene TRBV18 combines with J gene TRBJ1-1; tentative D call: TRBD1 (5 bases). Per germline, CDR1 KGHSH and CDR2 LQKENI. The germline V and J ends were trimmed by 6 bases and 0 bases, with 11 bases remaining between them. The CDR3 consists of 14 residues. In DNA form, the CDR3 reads TGTGCCAGCTCCCCAGGGATTGTGAACACTGAAGCTTTCTTT. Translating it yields CASSPGIVNTEAFF.

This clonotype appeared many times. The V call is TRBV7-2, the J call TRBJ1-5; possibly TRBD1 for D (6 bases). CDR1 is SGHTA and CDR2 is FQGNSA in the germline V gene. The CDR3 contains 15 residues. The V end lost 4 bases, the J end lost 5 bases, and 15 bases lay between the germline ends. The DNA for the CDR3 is TGTGCCAGCAGCTCGATGACAGGTTCGTATCAGCCCCAGCATTTT. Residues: CASSSMTGSYQPQHF.

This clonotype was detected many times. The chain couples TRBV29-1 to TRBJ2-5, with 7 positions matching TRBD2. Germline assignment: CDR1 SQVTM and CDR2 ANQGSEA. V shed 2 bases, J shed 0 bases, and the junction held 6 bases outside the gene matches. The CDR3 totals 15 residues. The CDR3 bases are TGCAGCGTTGAATCGGGGGGAGGGGACCAAGAGACCCAGTACTTC. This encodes CSVESGGGDQETQYF.

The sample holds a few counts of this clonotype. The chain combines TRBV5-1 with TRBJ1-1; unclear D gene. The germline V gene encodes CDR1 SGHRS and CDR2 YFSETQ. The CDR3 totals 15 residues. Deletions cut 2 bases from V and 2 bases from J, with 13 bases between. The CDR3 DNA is TGCGCCAGCAGCTTAGCGGCCTTAGATAACACTGAAGCTTTCTTT. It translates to CASSLAALDNTEAFF.

DNA for the CDR3: TGTGCCAGCAGCTTGACCGCCGGGACAGGGAGAATCTACGAGCAGTACTTC. It codes for CASSLTAGTGRIYEQYF. The chain couples TRBV5-4 to TRBJ2-7; the match to TRBD1 covers 9 bases. The length of the CDR3 is 17 residues. The V gene's germline CDR1 is SGHNT and CDR2 YYREEE (reference sequence). With V trimmed by 1 base and J by 3 bases, 11 bases remained unmatched.